This TCR beta chain was documented in a study of glioma-infiltrating T cells. This CDR3 comprises 16 residues. Germline V CDR1 and CDR2: MNHEY, SMNVEV (reference sequence). Trimming removed 10 bases at V and 9 bases at J, with 30 bases between. TCR alpha and beta CDR3 regions were amplified from RNA using iRepertoire nested multiplex PCR. TCRdb independently ran MiXCR on the multiplex PCR reads; one entry per CDR3 protein. This sample yields approximately 120,000 distinct CDR3 sequences, of which less than 30% are seen a single time; around a third belongs to the top ten. This receptor was identified in a human donor with low-grade glioma or glioblastoma, undergoing nonglioma brain surgery, or in good health (not recorded which). The chain recombines TRBV27 with TRBJ1-1, with D possibly matching TRBD1 (6 bases). Sequenced input: glioma tissue, nonneoplastic brain tissue, or PBMCs (not recorded which). The CDR3 nucleotides read TGTGCCACCAATGATTCTTCATCAGGGGCGCGAACTAAAGCTTTCTTT. It yields the protein CATNDSSSGARTKAFF.